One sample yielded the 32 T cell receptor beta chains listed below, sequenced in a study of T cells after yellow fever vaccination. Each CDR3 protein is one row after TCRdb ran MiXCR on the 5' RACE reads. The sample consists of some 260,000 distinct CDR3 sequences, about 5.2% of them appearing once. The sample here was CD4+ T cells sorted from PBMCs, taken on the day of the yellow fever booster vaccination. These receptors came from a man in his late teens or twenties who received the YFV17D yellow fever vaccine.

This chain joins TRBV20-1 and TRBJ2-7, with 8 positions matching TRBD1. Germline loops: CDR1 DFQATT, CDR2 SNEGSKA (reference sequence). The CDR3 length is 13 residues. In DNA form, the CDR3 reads TGCAGCCCCCGGGACAGGATATCCTACGAGCAGTACTTC. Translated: CSPRDRISYEQYF.

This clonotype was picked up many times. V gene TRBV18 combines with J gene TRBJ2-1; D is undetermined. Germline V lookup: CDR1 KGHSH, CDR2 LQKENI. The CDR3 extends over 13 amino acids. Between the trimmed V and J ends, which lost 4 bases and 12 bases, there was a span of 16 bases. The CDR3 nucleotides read TGTGCCAGCTCACACCGCGACGATATTGCGCAGTTCTTC. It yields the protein CASSHRDDIAQFF.

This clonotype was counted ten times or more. CDR3 protein: CASSLGTGGQETQYF. In DNA form, the CDR3 reads TGTGCCAGCAGCTTAGGGACAGGGGGCCAAGAGACCCAGTACTTC. The chain couples TRBV7-7 to TRBJ2-5; TRBD1 matches at 10 bases. The trim removed 1 base at V and 1 base at J, leaving 0 bases unmatched. Germline CDR1 SSHAT, CDR2 FNYEAQ (reference sequence). The CDR3 extends over 15 amino acids.

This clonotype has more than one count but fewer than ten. The CDR3 DNA sequence: TGCGCCAGCAGTGAGCGAGTCGCCGGTGAGCAGTTCTTC. This encodes CASSERVAGEQFF. The V gene is TRBV10-1, the J gene TRBJ2-1; D is ambiguous. The CDR3 covers 13 residues. Trimming took 2 bases from V and 9 from J, leaving 11 bases between them. Germline values: CDR1 WNHNN, CDR2 SYGVQD (reference sequence).

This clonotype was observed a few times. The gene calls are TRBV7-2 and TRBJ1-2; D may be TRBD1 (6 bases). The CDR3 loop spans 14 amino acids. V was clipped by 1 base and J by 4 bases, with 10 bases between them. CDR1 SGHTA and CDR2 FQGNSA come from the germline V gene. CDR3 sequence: CASSLVGGGYGYTF. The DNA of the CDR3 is TGTGCCAGCAGCTTAGTGGGGGGCGGCTATGGCTACACCTTC. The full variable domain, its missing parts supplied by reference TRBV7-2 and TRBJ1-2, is GAGVSQSPSNKVTEKGKDVELRCDPISGHTALYWYRQSLGQGLEFLIYFQGNSAPDKSGLPSDRFSAERTGGSVSTLTIQRTQQEDSAVYLCASSLVGGGYGYTFGSGTRLTVV.

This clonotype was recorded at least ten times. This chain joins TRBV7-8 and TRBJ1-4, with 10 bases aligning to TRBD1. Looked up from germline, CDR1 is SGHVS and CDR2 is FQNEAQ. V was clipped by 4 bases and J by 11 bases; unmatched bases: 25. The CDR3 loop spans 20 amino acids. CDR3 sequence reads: CASSYMTGGLRLFANRKLFF. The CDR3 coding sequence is TGTGCCAGCAGCTACATGACAGGGGGCTTGAGGTTATTCGCGAATAGGAAACTGTTTTTT. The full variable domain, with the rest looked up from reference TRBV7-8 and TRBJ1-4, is GAGVSQSPRYKVAKRGQDVALRCDPISGHVSLFWYQQALGQGPEFLTYFQNEAQLDKSGLPSDRFFAERPEGSVSTLKIQRTQQEDSAVYLCASSYMTGGLRLFANRKLFFGSGTQLSVL.

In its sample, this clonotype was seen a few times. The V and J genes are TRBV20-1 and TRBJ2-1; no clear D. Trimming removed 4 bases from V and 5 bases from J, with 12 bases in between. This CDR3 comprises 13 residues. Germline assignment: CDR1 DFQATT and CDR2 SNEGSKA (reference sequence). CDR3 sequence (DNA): TGCAGTGCTAAAGTCTTCCCACACAATGAGCAGTTCTTC. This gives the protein CSAKVFPHNEQFF.

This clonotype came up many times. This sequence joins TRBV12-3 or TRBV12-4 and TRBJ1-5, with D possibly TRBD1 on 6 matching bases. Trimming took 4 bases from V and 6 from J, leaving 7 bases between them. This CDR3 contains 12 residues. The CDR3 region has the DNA TGTGCCAGCAGTTCACAGGGTCAGCCCCAGCATTTT. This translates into CASSSQGQPQHF.

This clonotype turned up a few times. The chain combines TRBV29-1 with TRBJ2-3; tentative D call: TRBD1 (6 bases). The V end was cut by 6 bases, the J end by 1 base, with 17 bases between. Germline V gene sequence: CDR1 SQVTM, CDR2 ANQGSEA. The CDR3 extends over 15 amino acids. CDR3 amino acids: CSVAPSGGGTDTQYF. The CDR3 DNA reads TGCAGCGTCGCGCCATCTGGGGGCGGCACAGATACGCAGTATTTT.

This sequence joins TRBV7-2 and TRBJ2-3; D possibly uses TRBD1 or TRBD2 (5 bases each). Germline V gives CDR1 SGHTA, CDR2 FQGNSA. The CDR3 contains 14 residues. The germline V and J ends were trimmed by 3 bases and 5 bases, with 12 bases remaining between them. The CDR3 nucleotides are TGTGCCAGCAGCTTCTATGGGGGTGAAGATACGCAGTATTTT. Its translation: CASSFYGGEDTQYF.

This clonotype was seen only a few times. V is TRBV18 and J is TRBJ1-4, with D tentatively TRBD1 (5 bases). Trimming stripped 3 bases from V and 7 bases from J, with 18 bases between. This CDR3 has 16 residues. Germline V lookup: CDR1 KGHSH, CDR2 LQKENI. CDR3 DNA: TGTGCCAGCTCACCGAGGGGAACACCATCCTCTGAAAAACTGTTTTTT. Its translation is CASSPRGTPSSEKLFF.

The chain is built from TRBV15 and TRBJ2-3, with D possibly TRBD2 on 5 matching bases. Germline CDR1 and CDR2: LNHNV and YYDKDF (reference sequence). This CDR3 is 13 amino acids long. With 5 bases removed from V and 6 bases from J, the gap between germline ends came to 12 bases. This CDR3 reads CATSEGTGDTQYF. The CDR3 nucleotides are TGTGCCACCAGCGAGGGAACGGGGGATACGCAGTATTTT. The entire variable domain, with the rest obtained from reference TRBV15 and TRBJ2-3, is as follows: DAMVIQNPRYQVTQFGKPVTLSCSQTLNHNVMYWYQQKSSQAPKLLFHYYDKDFNNEADTPDNFQSRRPNTSFCFLDIRSPGLGDTAMYLCATSEGTGDTQYFGPGTRLTVL.

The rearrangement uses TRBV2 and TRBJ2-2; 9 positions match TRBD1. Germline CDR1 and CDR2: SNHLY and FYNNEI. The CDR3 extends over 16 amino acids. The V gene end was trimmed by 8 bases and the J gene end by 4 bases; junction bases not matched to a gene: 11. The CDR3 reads CASRRGDRELTGELFF. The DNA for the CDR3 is TGTGCCAGCCGAAGAGGGGACAGGGAACTCACCGGGGAGCTGTTTTTT. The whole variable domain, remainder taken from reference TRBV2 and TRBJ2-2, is EPEVTQTPSHQVTQMGQEVILRCVPISNHLYFYWYRQILGQKVEFLVSFYNNEISEKSEIFDDQFSVERPDGSNFTLKIRSTKLEDSAMYFCASRRGDRELTGELFFGEGSRLTVL.

CDR3 nucleotides: TGCAGTGCTAGAGGTCAGGTGAATGAAAAACTGTTTTTT. The encoded protein is CSARGQVNEKLFF. The genes are TRBV20-1 and TRBJ1-4; D is unclear. CDR1 is DFQATT and CDR2 is SNEGSKA in the germline V gene (reference sequence). V lost 1 base and J lost 5, with 8 bases in between. This CDR3 is 13 amino acids long.

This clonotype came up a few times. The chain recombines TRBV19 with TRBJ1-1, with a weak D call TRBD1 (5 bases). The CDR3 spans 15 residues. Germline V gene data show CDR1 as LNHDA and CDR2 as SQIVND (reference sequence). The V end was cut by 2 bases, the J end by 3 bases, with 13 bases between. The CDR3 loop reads CASSITGKGDTEAFF. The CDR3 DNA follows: TGTGCCAGTAGTATAACAGGAAAAGGGGACACTGAAGCTTTCTTT.

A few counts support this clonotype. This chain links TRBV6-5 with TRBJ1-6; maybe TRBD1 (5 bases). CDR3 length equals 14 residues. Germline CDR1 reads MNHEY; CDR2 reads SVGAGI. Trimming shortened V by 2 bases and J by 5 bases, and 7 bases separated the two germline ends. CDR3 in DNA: TGTGCCAGCAGTTACGAGGGGAATAATTCACCCCTCCACTTT. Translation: CASSYEGNNSPLHF.

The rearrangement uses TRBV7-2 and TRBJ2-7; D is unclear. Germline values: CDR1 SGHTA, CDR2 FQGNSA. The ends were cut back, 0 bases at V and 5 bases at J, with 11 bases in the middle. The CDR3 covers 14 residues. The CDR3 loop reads CASSLAPGPDEQYV. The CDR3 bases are TGTGCCAGCAGCTTAGCTCCGGGTCCGGACGAGCAGTACGTC.

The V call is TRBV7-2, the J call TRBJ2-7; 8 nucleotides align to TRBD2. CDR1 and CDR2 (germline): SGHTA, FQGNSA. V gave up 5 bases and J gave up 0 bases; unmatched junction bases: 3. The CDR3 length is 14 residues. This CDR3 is CASSTGTSSYEQYF. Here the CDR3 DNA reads TGTGCCAGCAGCACCGGGACTAGCTCCTACGAGCAGTACTTC.

The DNA of the CDR3 is TGTGCCAGGCGACAGGGGCATTTCGGGACCCAGTACTTC. Translation: CARRQGHFGTQYF. The chain couples TRBV27 to TRBJ2-5; 8 bases fit TRBD1. CDR1 and CDR2 from the germline V gene are MNHEY and SMNVEV (reference sequence). This CDR3 comprises 13 residues. V shed 9 bases and J 7 bases; nucleotides not matched to a gene: 10.

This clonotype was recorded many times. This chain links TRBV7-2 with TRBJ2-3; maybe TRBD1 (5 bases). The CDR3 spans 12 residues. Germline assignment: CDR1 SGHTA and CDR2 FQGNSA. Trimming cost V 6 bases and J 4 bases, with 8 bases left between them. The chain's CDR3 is CASRGQSDTQYF. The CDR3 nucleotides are TGTGCCAGCAGGGGGCAATCAGATACGCAGTATTTT.

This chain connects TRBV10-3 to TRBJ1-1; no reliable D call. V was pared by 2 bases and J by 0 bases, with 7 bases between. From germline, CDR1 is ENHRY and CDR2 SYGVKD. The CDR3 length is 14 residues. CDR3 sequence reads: CAISEVGMNTEAFF. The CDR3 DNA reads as TGTGCCATCAGTGAGGTGGGGATGAACACTGAAGCTTTCTTT.

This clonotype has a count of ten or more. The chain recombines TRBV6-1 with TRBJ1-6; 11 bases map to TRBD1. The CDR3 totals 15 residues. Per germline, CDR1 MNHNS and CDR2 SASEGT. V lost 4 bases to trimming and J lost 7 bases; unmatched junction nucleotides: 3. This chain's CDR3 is CASSGTGGKNSPLHF. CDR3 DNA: TGTGCCAGCAGTGGGACAGGGGGCAAGAATTCACCCCTCCACTTT.

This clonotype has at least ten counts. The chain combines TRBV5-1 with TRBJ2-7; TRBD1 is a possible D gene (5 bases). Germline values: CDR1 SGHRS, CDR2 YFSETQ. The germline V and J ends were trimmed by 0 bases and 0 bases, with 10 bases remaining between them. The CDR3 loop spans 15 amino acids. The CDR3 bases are TGCGCCAGCAGCTTGGAGGCAGGGCACTCCTACGAGCAGTACTTC. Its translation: CASSLEAGHSYEQYF.

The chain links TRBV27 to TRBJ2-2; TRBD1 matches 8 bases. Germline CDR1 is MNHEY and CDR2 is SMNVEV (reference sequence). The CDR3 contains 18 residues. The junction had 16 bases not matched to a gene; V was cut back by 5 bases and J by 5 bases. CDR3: CASSPTMDRDRGTGELFF. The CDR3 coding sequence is TGTGCCAGCAGTCCCACGATGGACAGGGATCGAGGGACCGGGGAGCTGTTTTTT.

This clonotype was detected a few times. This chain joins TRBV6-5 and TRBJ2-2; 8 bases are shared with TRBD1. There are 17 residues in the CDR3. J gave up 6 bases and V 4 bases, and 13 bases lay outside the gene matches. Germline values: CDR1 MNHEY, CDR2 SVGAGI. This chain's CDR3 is CASSSPAGQGSAGELFF. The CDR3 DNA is TGTGCCAGCAGTTCTCCCGCAGGACAGGGATCGGCCGGGGAGCTGTTTTTT.

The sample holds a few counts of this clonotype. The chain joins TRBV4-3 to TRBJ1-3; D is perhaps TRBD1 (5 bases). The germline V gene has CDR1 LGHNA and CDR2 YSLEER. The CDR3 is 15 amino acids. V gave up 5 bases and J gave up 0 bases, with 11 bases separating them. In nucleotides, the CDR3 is TGCGCCAGCAGCGCGGACACTGCCTCTGGAAACACCATATATTTT. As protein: CASSADTASGNTIYF.

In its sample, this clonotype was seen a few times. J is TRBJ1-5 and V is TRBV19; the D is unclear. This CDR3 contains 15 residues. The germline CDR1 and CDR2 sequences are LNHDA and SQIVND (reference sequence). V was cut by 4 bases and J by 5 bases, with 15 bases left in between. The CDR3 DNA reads TGTGCCAGTAGTAGAAAGATTGACGGACATCAGCCCCAGCATTTT. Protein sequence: CASSRKIDGHQPQHF.

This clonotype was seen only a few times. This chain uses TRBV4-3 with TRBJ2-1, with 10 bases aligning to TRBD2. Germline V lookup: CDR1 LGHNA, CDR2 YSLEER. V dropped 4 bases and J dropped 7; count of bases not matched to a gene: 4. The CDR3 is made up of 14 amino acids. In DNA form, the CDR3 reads TGCGCCAGCAGCCCGCTAGCGGGGGTAAATGAGCAGTTCTTC. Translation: CASSPLAGVNEQFF.

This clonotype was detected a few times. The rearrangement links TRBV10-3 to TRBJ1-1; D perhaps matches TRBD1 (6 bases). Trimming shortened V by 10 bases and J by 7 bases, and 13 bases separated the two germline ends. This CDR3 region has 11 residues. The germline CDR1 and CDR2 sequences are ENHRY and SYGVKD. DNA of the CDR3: TGTGCCACTACCGACAGGAATGAAGCTTTCTTT. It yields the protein CATTDRNEAFF.

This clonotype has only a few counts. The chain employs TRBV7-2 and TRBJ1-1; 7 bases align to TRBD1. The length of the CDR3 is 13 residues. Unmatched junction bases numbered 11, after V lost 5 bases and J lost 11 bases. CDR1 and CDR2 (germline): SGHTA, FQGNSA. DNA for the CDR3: TGTGCCAGCAGCGAAAGACAGGGTAGGGATGCTTTCTTT. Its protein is CASSERQGRDAFF.

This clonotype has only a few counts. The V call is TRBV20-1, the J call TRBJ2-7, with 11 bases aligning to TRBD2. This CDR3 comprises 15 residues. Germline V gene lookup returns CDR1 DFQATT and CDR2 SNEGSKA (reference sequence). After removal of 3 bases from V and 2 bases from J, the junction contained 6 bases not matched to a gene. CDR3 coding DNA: TGCAGTGCTAGTGTAGCGGGGGGGCATACCTACGAGCAGTACTTC. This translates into CSASVAGGHTYEQYF.

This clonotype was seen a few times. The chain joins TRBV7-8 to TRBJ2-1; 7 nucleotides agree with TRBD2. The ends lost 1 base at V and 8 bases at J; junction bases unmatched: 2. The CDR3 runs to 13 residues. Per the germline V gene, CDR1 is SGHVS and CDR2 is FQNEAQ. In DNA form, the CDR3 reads TGTGCCAGCAGCTTAGGGACTAGATATGAGCAGTTCTTC. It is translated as CASSLGTRYEQFF.